The clone carrying this T cell receptor beta chain came up many times. The antigen remains unidentified. Amplification yielded TCR beta CDR3 regions, with RNA transcripts as the source. TCR CDR3 underwent first-round RT-PCR with the HTBI primer set. TCRdb re-derived calls from the multiplex PCR reads in MiXCR, one entry per CDR3 protein. Seen here are under 450,000 distinct CDR3 sequences, around 16% observed once, and the top ten hold 13% to 15%. This specimen comes from a study of T cells in Graves' hyperthyroidism and ophthalmopathy. Study-wide background: Specimen type is peripheral blood, collected at initial diagnosis prior to any treatment.

Notes on the study in general: Blood shared most expanded thyroid clonotypes above 0.001. From stable hyperthyroidism, ophthalmopathy was separated by a 13 V-J model.

CDR1 and CDR2 from the germline V gene are SNHLY and FYNNEI. V lost 1 base, J lost 8 bases, and 17 bases lay in between. This CDR3 contains 15 residues. The TCR was taken from a woman aged 18-29 years with Graves' hyperthyroidism. The rearrangement links TRBV2 to TRBJ1-2; D possibly corresponds to TRBD1 (5 bases). The material sequenced was blood. The CDR3 spells CASSEEGYWWWGYTF. The DNA of the CDR3 is TGTGCCAGCAGTGAAGAGGGGTATTGGTGGTGGGGCTACACCTTC.